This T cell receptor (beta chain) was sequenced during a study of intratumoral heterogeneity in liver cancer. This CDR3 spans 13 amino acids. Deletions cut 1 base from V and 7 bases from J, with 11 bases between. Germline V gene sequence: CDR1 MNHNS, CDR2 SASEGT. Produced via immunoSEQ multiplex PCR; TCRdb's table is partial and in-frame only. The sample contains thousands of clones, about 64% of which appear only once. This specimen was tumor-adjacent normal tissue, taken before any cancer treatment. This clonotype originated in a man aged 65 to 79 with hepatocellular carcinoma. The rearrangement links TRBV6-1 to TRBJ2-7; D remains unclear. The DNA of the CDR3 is TGTGCCAGCAGTGAAGTCAGTAATCGGGAGCAGTACGTC. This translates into CASSEVSNREQYV.